The rows below give T cell receptor beta chains drawn from one sample of a study of long-term antiretroviral therapy in people with HIV. Here immunoSEQ multiplex PCR was the method, and the copy in TCRdb shows in-frame clones only, minus some. This table holds roughly 40,000 clones, approximately 85% found once. Source: unsorted PBMCs, taken 3.1 years after starting antiretroviral therapy. Source of these receptors: a woman aged 50 to 60 with HIV. Each CDR3 is given with its conserved first and last residue. Fields, in order: clone size, V gene, D gene, J gene, CDR3 protein, CDR3 DNA. A D gene is named only where the DNA matches it firmly. Size is stated for part of the rows, as once, few or many counts, or as a class when the clone is expanded.

-,TRBV2,TRBD1,TRBJ1-2,CASTVGQGAYGYTF,TGTGCCAGCACCGTTGGACAGGGGGCATATGGCTACACCTTC
-,TRBV27,TRBD1,TRBJ2-5,CASRTTGGVEETQYF,TGTGCCAGCAGGACAACAGGGGGCGTGGAGGAGACCCAGTACTTC
once,TRBV15,TRBD2,TRBJ2-3,CATMRKRGVTDTQYF,TGTGCCACCATGCGCAAGCGGGGGGTCACAGATACGCAGTATTTT
-,TRBV18,TRBD2,TRBJ2-7,CASSPATSDEQYF,TGTGCCAGCTCACCGGCCACTAGCGACGAGCAGTACTTC
-,TRBV5-1,-,TRBJ1-1,CASSLTGGTEAFF,TGCGCCAGCAGCTTGACAGGAGGGACTGAAGCTTTCTTT
medium-sized,TRBV28,TRBD1,TRBJ1-2,CASSFLGNNRDRGLPYGYTF,TGTGCCAGCAGTTTCTTGGGTAATAACCGGGACAGGGGATTACCCTATGGCTACACCTTC
-,TRBV10-3,-,TRBJ1-1,CAISDYPGLLFDTEAFF,TGTGCCATCAGTGACTACCCAGGCCTTCTTTTTGATACTGAAGCTTTCTTT
-,TRBV7-9,TRBD1,TRBJ2-7,CASLDRASYEQYF,TGTGCCAGTCTAGACAGGGCCTCCTACGAGCAGTACTTC
-,TRBV5-1,-,TRBJ2-5,CASSFFGAGETQYF,TGCGCCAGCAGCTTTTTCGGGGCGGGGGAGACCCAGTACTTC
few,TRBV18,-,TRBJ1-1,CASSLMGRTNTEAFF,TGTGCCAGCTCACTCATGGGACGGACAAACACTGAAGCTTTCTTT
once,TRBV10-1,-,TRBJ2-4,CASSGGRRDPLAKNIQYF,TGCGCCAGCAGTGGGGGAAGAAGGGACCCTCTAGCCAAAAACATTCAGTACTTC
-,TRBV4-1,-,TRBJ2-5,CASSRTGGVQETQYF,TGCGCCAGCAGCCGGACAGGAGGGGTCCAAGAGACCCAGTACTTC
-,TRBV7-2,TRBD1,TRBJ2-7,CASSASGQGSHEQYF,TGTGCCAGCAGCGCGTCGGGACAGGGGTCCCACGAGCAGTACTTC
-,TRBV21-1,-,TRBJ2-7,CASSVRGGLREKYF,TGTGCCAGCAGCGTTCGGGGGGGCCTTAGAGAAAAGTACTTC
-,TRBV6-4,TRBD2,TRBJ2-1,CASSDSVWGGNPNEQFF,TGTGCCAGCAGTGACTCAGTCTGGGGGGGGAACCCAAATGAGCAGTTCTTC
few,TRBV4-1,-,TRBJ1-6,CASSQAQGSPLHF,TGCGCCAGCAGCCAAGCACAGGGTTCACCCCTCCACTTT
-,TRBV6-1,-,TRBJ1-2,CASSGYGSGYTF,TGTGCCAGCAGTGGATATGGATCTGGCTACACCTTC
-,TRBV7-9,TRBD2,TRBJ2-1,CAFRIGGATEQFF,TGTGCCTTTCGCATCGGGGGGGCCACTGAGCAGTTCTTC
-,TRBV6-5,-,TRBJ2-7,CASRRGTGTYEQYF,TGTGCCAGCAGAAGGGGTACAGGGACTTACGAGCAGTACTTC
-,TRBV5-6,-,TRBJ2-5,CASSLVASQETQYF,TGTGCCAGCAGCTTGGTTGCTTCCCAAGAGACCCAGTACTTC
-,TRBV2,TRBD2,TRBJ2-4,CASSEYGAGGVAKNIQYF,TGTGCCAGCAGTGAATATGGCGCCGGGGGGGTTGCCAAAAACATTCAGTACTTC
-,TRBV5-6,TRBD1,TRBJ1-2,CASSMDRNAWDGYTF,TGTGCCAGCAGCATGGACAGGAATGCGTGGGATGGCTACACCTTC